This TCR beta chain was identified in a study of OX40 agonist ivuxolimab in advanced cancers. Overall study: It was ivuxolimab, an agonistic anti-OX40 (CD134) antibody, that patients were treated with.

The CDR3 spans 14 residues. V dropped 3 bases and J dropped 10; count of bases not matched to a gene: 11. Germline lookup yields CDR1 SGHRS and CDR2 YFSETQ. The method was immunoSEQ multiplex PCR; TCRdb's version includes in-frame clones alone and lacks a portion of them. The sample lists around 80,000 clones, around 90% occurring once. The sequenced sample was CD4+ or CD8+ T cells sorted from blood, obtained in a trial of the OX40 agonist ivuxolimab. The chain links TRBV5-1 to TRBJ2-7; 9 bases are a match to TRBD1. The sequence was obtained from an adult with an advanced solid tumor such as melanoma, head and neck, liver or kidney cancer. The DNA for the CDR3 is TGCGCCAGCAGCTGGGGACAGGGAGGTGCCGATCAGTACTTC. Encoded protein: CASSWGQGGADQYF. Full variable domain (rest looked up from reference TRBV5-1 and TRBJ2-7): KAGVTQTPRYLIKTRGQQVTLSCSPISGHRSVSWYQQTPGQGLQFLFEYFSETQRNKGNFPGRFSGRQFSNSRSEMNVSTLELGDSALYLCASSWGQGGADQYFGPGTRLTVT.